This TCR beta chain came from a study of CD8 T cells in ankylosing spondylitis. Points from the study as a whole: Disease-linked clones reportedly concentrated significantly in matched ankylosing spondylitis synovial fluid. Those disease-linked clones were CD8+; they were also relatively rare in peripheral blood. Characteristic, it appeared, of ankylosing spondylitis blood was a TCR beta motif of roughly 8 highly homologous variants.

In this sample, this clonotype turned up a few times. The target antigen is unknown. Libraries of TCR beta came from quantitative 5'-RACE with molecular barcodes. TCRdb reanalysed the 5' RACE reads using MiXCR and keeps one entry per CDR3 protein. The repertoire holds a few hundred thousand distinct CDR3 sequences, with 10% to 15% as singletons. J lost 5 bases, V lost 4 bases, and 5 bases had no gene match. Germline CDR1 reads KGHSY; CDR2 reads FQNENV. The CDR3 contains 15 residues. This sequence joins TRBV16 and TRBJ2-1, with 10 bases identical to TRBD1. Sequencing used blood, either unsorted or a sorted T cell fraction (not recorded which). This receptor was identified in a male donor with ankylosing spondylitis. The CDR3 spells CASSRLGTGDNEQFF. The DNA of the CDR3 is TGTGCCAGCAGCCGATTAGGGACAGGGGACAATGAGCAGTTCTTC.